This TCR beta chain was identified in a study of regulatory T cells in long-lasting Graves disease (dated by TCRdb to the early 2020s). Turning to the overall study: Persistent Graves' disease was defined as persistently positive TSH receptor autoantibodies together with antithyroid drug treatment for over 5 years. This study used TCR sequencing and RNA sequencing of peripheral blood to compare persistent Graves' disease patients against newly diagnosed Graves' disease patients. A total of roughly 33 samples underwent TCR sequencing: around 13 from persistent and around 20 from newly diagnosed Graves' disease patients. The study took place in China and was registered as a clinical trial. Persistent Graves' disease patients in the clinical cohort had taken antithyroid drugs for 9.5 to 13 years on average.

According to the germline V gene, CDR1 reads SNHLY and CDR2 reads FYNNEI. Including cysteine and phenylalanine, the CDR3 has 15 amino acids. CDR3 DNA is the only sequence kept; it has 45 bases, read in frame from the first base. From V the trimming removes 6 bases and from J it removes 2 bases, while the gene matches leave 6 bases of the junction unaccounted for. The library was generated by multiplex PCR. TCRdb lists the instrument as Illumina HiSeq 4000. iRepertoire HTBI primers and Arm-PCR amplification of CDR3 regions were used to construct TCR beta libraries. Before sequencing, the PCR products went through gel purification. As for how the authors treated the data: Across samples, some 62 TRBV and 13 to 15 TRBJ segments were identified and used for gene usage analysis of CDR3 amino acid clonotypes. COPE and FqMerger were used to merge filtered high-quality paired reads into contigs. BLAST was used to align contigs to IMGT TRBV, TRBD and TRBJ reference genes, and CDR3 was defined according to IMGT. Any clonotype with a frequency above 0.1% was classified as a highly expanded clone. Shannon entropy was used to measure repertoire diversity, and the Gini coefficient was used to measure V-J evenness. A clonotype was considered public if more than one individual shared it. TCRdb reran the public reads through fastp at Q25 and MiXCR, keeping productive beta chains. Rows merge per CDR3 protein into single entries with the most common DNA and genes. The V and J calls were not made by the authors but by TCRdb's processing. Here the sample has 430,000 or so distinct CDR3 sequences; roughly a fifth occur a single time. The ten largest make up more than 13% of the sample.

This clonotype was counted many times. Its target antigen remains unknown. Base qualities are not recorded, but no much larger clone differs from it by a single base. What this sample's time point label stands for: persistent/refractory GD, antithyroid drugs over 5 years with positive TRAb. For both TCR sequencing and RNA sequencing, RNA was extracted from PBMCs using TRIzol. Graves' disease was diagnosed according to American Thyroid Association guidelines. The patients came from an endocrinology department in Xi'an, China. From each patient, about 9 milliliters of peripheral blood was collected into an EDTA anticoagulant tube. Ficoll Paque Plus density gradient separation was used to isolate PBMCs, and no further T cell sorting was done. An Agilent 2100 Bioanalyzer and agarose gel were used to check RNA quality, while a NanoDrop 2000 measured RNA concentration. What the study reported, not specific to this receptor: Compared with newly diagnosed patients, persistent Graves' disease patients had lower TCR Shannon entropy and fewer highly expanded clones, which suggests clonal expansion. The authors noted that the small sample size was a limitation that may lower accuracy. Sequencing and analysis were limited to the TCR beta chain. Persistent disease showed preferential use of TRBV28, TRBJ1-2 and TRBJ2-5, whereas newly diagnosed disease favored TRBV20-1 and TRBJ2-1. Only peripheral blood was studied, because thyroid tissue, the primary lesion, was inaccessible. Persistent patients shared more public clonotypes among themselves (around 2,500) than newly diagnosed patients did (more than 850).

The chain couples TRBV2 to TRBJ1-5; 8 junctional bases match TRBD1. Sequenced here: peripheral blood mononuclear cells (PBMCs), sampled when the disease was refractory, from a patient treated with antithyroid drugs. This TCR was recovered from a female donor with Graves disease. In nucleotide form, the sequence is TGTGCCAGCAGCTTGACAGGGGCCGGCAATCAGCCCCAGCATTTT. Its protein reads: CASSLTGAGNQPQHF.